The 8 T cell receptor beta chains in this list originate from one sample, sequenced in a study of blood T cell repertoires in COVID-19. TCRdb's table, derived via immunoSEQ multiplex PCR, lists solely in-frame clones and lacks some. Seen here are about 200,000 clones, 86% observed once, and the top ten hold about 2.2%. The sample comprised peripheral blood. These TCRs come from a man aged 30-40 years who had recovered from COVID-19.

The CDR3 nucleotides are TGCGCCAGCAGCCAGATGACAGGGTGGGACACTGAAGCTTTCTTT. This sequence encodes CASSQMTGWDTEAFF. This sequence joins TRBV4-3 and TRBJ1-1; 7 positions match TRBD1. The CDR3 covers 15 residues. V was pared by 3 bases and J by 3 bases, with 7 bases of the junction left unmatched. Looked up from germline, CDR1 is LGHNA and CDR2 is YSLEER.

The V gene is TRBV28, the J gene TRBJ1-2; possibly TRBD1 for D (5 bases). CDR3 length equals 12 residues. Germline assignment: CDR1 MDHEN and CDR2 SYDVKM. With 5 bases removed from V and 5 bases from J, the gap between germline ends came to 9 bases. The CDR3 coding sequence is TGTGCCAGCAGTGGGGCGATTTATGGCTACACCTTC. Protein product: CASSGAIYGYTF.

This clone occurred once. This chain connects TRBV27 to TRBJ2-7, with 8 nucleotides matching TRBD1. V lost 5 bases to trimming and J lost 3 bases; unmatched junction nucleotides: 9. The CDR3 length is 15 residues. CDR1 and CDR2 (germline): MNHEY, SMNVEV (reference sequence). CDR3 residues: CASSHGTGILYEQYF. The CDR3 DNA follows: TGTGCCAGCAGTCACGGGACAGGCATTCTCTACGAGCAGTACTTC.

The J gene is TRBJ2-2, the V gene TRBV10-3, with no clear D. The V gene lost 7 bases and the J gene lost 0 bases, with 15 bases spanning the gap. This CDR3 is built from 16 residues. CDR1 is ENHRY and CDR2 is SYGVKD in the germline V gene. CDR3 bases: TGTGCCATCAAAATCGGAAACAGCTCGAACACCGGGGAGCTGTTTTTT. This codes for CAIKIGNSSNTGELFF.

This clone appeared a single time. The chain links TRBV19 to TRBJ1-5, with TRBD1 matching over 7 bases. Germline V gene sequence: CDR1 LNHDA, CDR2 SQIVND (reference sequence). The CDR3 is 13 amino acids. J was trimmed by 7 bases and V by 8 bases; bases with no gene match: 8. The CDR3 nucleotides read TGTGCCAGTCGGGACAGATTTCCACAGCCCCAGCATTTT. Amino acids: CASRDRFPQPQHF.

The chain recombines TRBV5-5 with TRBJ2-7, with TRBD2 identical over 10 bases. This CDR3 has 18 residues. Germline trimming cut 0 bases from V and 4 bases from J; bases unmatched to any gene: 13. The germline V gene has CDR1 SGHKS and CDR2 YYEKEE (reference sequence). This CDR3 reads CASSLALAGASIGYEQYF. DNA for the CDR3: TGTGCCAGCAGCTTGGCCCTAGCGGGGGCCTCCATTGGTTACGAGCAGTACTTC.

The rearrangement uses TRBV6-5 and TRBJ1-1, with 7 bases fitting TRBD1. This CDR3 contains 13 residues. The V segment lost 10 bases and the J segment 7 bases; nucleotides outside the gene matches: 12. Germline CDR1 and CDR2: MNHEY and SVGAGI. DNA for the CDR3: TGTGCCACCCGAGGGCAGGGACAGAATGAAGCTTTCTTT. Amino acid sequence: CATRGQGQNEAFF.

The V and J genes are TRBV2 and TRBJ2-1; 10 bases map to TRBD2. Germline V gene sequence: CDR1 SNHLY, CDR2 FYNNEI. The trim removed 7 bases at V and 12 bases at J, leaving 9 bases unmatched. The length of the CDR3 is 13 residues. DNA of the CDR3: TGTGCCAGCACCTCGACTAGCGGGCCGTTGCAGTTCTTC. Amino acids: CASTSTSGPLQFF.